This T cell receptor beta chain stems from a study of regulatory T cells in long-lasting Graves disease. Time point meaning: newly diagnosed GD, antithyroid drugs for less than 3 months. From PBMCs, RNA was extracted and then used to make the TCR library. This CDR3 is 14 amino acids long. Trimming shortened V by 5 bases and J by 3 bases, and 13 bases separated the two germline ends. Arm-PCR of CDR3 regions and iRepertoire HTBI primers were used to build TCR beta libraries. TCRdb ran MiXCR on the multiplex PCR reads and lists one entry per CDR3 protein. This sample carries hundreds of thousands of distinct CDR3 sequences, 16% of them seen once, and the ten largest clones take around 25%. Study-wide results and limits: Peripheral blood, not thyroid tissue, was the sole material studied. Whereas new patients shared 970 or so public clonotypes, persistent patients shared more, at 2,500 to 3,500.

This clonotype was detected many times. Its matching antigen is unknown. These same records also appear under a second study, on T cells in Graves' hyperthyroidism and ophthalmopathy. That publication notes: The patients, who ranged from 18 to 65 in age, presented with newly diagnosed hyperthyroidism lasting under 2 months.

This chain links TRBV12-3 or TRBV12-4 with TRBJ2-5; possibly TRBD2 for D (6 bases). This material consisted of peripheral blood mononuclear cells (PBMCs), taken at new diagnosis, from a patient treated with antithyroid drugs. The sequence derives from a woman aged 35-65 years with Graves disease. This CDR3 is CASSALAREETQYF. The CDR3 coding sequence is TGTGCCAGCAGTGCTCTAGCGAGGGAAGAGACCCAGTACTTC.